This T cell receptor beta chain was sequenced during a study of tissue T cells after allogeneic stem cell transplantation (dated by TCRdb to between 2021 and 2024). As for the study more broadly: All GVHD patients received grafts from donors, four unmodified and three CD34-selected to deplete T cells. For tissues with multiple samples, a pathologist reviewed H&E sections and gave sequencing priority to samples with histologically apparent lymphocytes. Using research autopsies of patients with and without GVHD, plus mouse models of GVHD, the study profiled TCR beta repertoires across many tissues. On the human side, the study was prospective and observational, with no blinding or randomization.

Via the germline V gene, CDR1 is MRHNA and CDR2 SNTAGT. Reading from cysteine to phenylalanine, the CDR3 counts 17 amino acids. Only the CDR3 DNA is retained, 51 bases long and in frame from the first base. V is trimmed back by 8 bases and J by 1 base, and the junction contains 8 bases that no gene match accounts for. The library relied on the immunoSEQ multiplex PCR assay. Adaptive Biotechnologies performed TCRbeta CDR3 sequencing at survey depth and reported CDR3 sequences, V/J genes, productive frequency, and template counts. Amplification of TCR beta CDR3 regions started from genomic DNA instead of RNA. The original pipeline was this. Jensen-Shannon divergence served to quantify pairwise repertoire overlap between tissues, with 0 meaning identical and 1 meaning complete divergence. Tissues were clustered by single-linkage agglomerative hierarchical clustering of pairwise JSD values and displayed as dendrograms. GLIPH2 was run on all patient samples with simulation_depth 1000, kmer_min_depth 3 and cdr3_length_cutoff 8, and groups with more than two unique CDR3s were retained. A standardized tissue-overlap score was generated by extrapolating Jaccard GLIPH-group overlap across patients to a standard repertoire size of 1000 clones. Linear mixed-effect models, with tissue as a fixed effect and individual as a random effect, were used to test how diversity related to clinical or experimental variables. The clones in this table, taken by TCRdb from immuneACCESS, are in-frame only. Not every clone is retained; where verified, under half of the shortfall comes from an unresolved V gene, and the cause of the rest is unknown. That table supplies the V and J calls and clone size; D and trimming were determined from the DNA. This sample has a few hundred clones in its table, and roughly 60% of those were observed once. The ten largest make up approximately 65% of the sample.

The sample's time point label, in plain terms: human tissue collected at research (rapid) autopsy. Over an approximately 3-year period, about seven adult allo-HCT recipients with steroid-refractory GVHD were prospectively enrolled in a research-autopsy study. Gastrointestinal GVHD was present in all GVHD patients, several lines of GVHD-directed therapy were administered to all GVHD patients, and skin involvement was additionally present in several GVHD patients. After a median post-mortem interval of about 9.4 hours, autopsy tissues were collected, including GI sites from esophagus to rectum, liver, skin, and lymphoid organs such as spleen. Autopsy specimens were bisected, with one portion flash-frozen in liquid nitrogen and the rest formalin-fixed; GI outer muscle layers were removed. To extract genomic DNA from frozen tissues, either the Mag-Bind Blood & Tissue DNA HDQ 96 Kit on a Chemagic 360 or the DNeasy Blood & Tissue Kit was used. Because of concern about red blood cell contamination, extracted DNA was further purified using the Genomic DNA Clean & Concentrator-25 kit.

On the study overall, not on this receptor specifically: Within patients, how anatomically similar tissues were was a major factor shaping TCR repertoire composition, regardless of disease or transplant status. The study did not determine which tissue TCRs were alloreactive or antigen-specific, and some clones might have been persisting host cells. Only a few T cell clones appeared in more than one patient, yet motif-based clustering showed tissue-specific repertoire signatures that were shared between patients. In both patients and mice, T cells from blood and spleen covered only a limited part of the TCR repertoire found in tissues. The patient cohort was small and clinically heterogeneous, and sampling depth was acknowledged as a limitation.

As to this clone: The antigen it binds to is not known. No quality values exist for individual bases; no much larger clone is one base distant.

The sample here was lymph node tissue, taken at autopsy. This receptor was identified in a female patient aged 40 to 75 with steroid-refractory graft-versus-host disease after an allogeneic stem cell transplant. After a transplant, some T cells may be the graft donor's own cells. The chain employs TRBV6-4 and TRBJ2-6, and 10 junctional nucleotides match TRBD1. The DNA sequence follows: TGTGCCAGCTCACCGGGACAGGGGTATTCTGGGGCCAACGTCCTGACTTTC. Its translation is CASSPGQGYSGANVLTF.